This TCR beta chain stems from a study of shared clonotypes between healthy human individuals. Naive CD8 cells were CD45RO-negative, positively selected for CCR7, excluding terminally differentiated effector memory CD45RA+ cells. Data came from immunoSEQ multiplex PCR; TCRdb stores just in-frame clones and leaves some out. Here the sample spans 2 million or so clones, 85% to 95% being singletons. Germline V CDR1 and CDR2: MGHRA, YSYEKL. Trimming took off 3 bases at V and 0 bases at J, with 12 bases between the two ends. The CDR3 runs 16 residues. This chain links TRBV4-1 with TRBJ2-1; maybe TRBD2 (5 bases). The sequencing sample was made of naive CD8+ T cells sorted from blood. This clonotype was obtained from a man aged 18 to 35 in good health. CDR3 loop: CASSHQQGSSYNEQFF. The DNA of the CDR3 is TGCGCCAGCAGCCATCAACAAGGGAGCTCCTACAATGAGCAGTTCTTC.